This is a list of T cell receptor beta chains from one sample in a study of a mutant IDH1 vaccine in newly diagnosed glioma. Their antigens remain unidentified. TCRdb keeps only in-frame clones here, not all; method: immunoSEQ multiplex PCR. Of tens of thousands of clones listed, 65% to 75% are singletons. This specimen consisted of PBMCs, obtained from a glioma patient whose treatment included an IDH1 peptide vaccine. Receptor source: a man aged 45 to 65 with glioma. Each CDR3 is given with its conserved first and last residue. D genes are given only for firm matches. Clone size is given for some rows only: seen once, a few or many times, or a class if the clone is expanded.

v_gene	j_gene	abundance	d_gene	CDR3nt	CDR3aa
TRBV4-1	TRBJ2-5	-	-	TGCGCCAGCAGCCAAGATCAGGGTGGCTACGAGACCCAGTACTTC	CASSQDQGGYETQYF
TRBV25-1	TRBJ2-3	few	-	TGTGCCAGCAGTGAATATGGAAGCACAGATACGCAGTATTTT	CASSEYGSTDTQYF
TRBV5-1	TRBJ2-5	-	TRBD2	TGCGCCAGCAGCTTAGCGGGGGCCTCGGGAGAGACCCAGTACTTC	CASSLAGASGETQYF
TRBV5-8	TRBJ2-1	-	-	TGTGCCAGCAGCTTTCTAGGCAATGAGCAGTTCTTC	CASSFLGNEQFF
TRBV4-2	TRBJ1-5	-	-	TGTGCCAGCAGCCAAGAGGCACAGCTCAATCAGCCCCAGCATTTT	CASSQEAQLNQPQHF
TRBV7-3	TRBJ2-7	-	TRBD1	TGTGCCAGCAGCCGTGACAGGGGGCCATACGAGCAGTACTTC	CASSRDRGPYEQYF
TRBV19	TRBJ1-5	-	-	TGTGCCAGTAGTATATGGGGGGGCGCAGGCAATCAGCCCCAGCATTTT	CASSIWGGAGNQPQHF
TRBV14	TRBJ2-2	-	TRBD1	TGTGCCAGCAGCCACCTGACAGGGTATGCCGGGGAGCTGTTTTTT	CASSHLTGYAGELFF
TRBV6-5	TRBJ1-1	-	-	TGTGCCAGCACCCCGGGGGCGGGGGCTTTCTTT	CASTPGAGAFF
TRBV18	TRBJ1-1	-	-	TGTGCCAGCTCCTCTGCGGGGAAGGCGGTGAACACTGAAGCTTTCTTT	CASSSAGKAVNTEAFF
TRBV18	TRBJ1-1	once	-	TGTGCCAGCTCACCTAAACAGGGATCGTACACTGAAGCTTTCTTT	CASSPKQGSYTEAFF
TRBV7-6	TRBJ1-5	-	TRBD1	TGTGCCAGCAGCCAGACAGGGCCCAATCAGCCCCAGCATTTT	CASSQTGPNQPQHF
TRBV27	TRBJ2-1	-	-	TGTGCCAGCAGTTTATCGGGGGACTACAATGAGCAGTTCTTC	CASSLSGDYNEQFF
TRBV5-1	TRBJ2-6	-	-	TGCGCCAGCGGAGCCTCAATAGGGGCCAACGTCCTGACTTTC	CASGASIGANVLTF
TRBV6-1	TRBJ1-2	-	-	TGTGCCAGCAGTCATTCCGGGCCAACCTATGGCTACACCTTC	CASSHSGPTYGYTF
TRBV5-1	TRBJ2-7	-	TRBD1	TGCGCCAGCAGCTCGACAGGGGCCTACTACGAGCAGTACTTC	CASSSTGAYYEQYF
TRBV29-1	TRBJ1-4	-	TRBD1	TGCAGCGCCCTGACAGGGAATGAAAAACTGTTTTTT	CSALTGNEKLFF
TRBV7-2	TRBJ2-3	few	TRBD2	TGTGCCAGCAGCTTACCTTCTAGCGGGGGGGCCGAATATTTT	CASSLPSSGGAEYF
TRBV2	TRBJ1-3	few	-	TGTGCCAGCAGTGAAGAGGGCAGGGTCGTCTCTGGAAACACCATATATTTT	CASSEEGRVVSGNTIYF
TRBV9	TRBJ1-4	-	-	TGTGCCAGCAGCCCACACGACCCTAGGGGTGAAAAACTGTTTTTT	CASSPHDPRGEKLFF
TRBV15	TRBJ1-5	-	-	TGTGCCACCAGCAGAGATTTCGTCCATCAGCCCCAGCATTTT	CATSRDFVHQPQHF
TRBV30	TRBJ2-5	few	-	TGTGCCTGGAACCCTGAGAAAGAGACCCAGTACTTC	CAWNPEKETQYF
TRBV6-6	TRBJ2-7	-	-	TGTGCCAGCACCGGGGGATCCTACGAGCAGTACTTC	CASTGGSYEQYF
TRBV2	TRBJ1-1	-	-	TGTGCCAGCAGTGTAAAGTTCGGGGACACTGAAGCTTTCTTT	CASSVKFGDTEAFF
TRBV5-6	TRBJ2-1	-	-	TGTGCCAGCAGTGGGGGCGGCGATGAGCAGTTCTTC	CASSGGGDEQFF
TRBV7-2	TRBJ1-5	-	TRBD1	TGTGCCAGCAGCGCGGACAGGAACAGCAATCAGCCCCAGCATTTT	CASSADRNSNQPQHF
TRBV27	TRBJ2-6	-	-	TGTGCCAGCAGTTTAATCGCAGGGGCTGGGGCCAACGTCCTGACTTTC	CASSLIAGAGANVLTF
TRBV9	TRBJ2-7	once	TRBD1	TGTGCCAGCAGCGTCGGGACAGGGGGAACCTACGAGCAGTACTTC	CASSVGTGGTYEQYF
TRBV5-1	TRBJ1-4	-	-	TGCGCCAGCAGCTTGGGAGGGGGACTTGCAACTAATGAAAAACTGTTTTTT	CASSLGGGLATNEKLFF
TRBV7-2	TRBJ1-5	-	-	TGTGCCAGCAGCGGACTGATCAATCAGCCCCAGCATTTT	CASSGLINQPQHF
TRBV19	TRBJ1-4	-	-	TGTGCCAGTAGTATCAGGGGTGAAAAACTGTTTTTT	CASSIRGEKLFF